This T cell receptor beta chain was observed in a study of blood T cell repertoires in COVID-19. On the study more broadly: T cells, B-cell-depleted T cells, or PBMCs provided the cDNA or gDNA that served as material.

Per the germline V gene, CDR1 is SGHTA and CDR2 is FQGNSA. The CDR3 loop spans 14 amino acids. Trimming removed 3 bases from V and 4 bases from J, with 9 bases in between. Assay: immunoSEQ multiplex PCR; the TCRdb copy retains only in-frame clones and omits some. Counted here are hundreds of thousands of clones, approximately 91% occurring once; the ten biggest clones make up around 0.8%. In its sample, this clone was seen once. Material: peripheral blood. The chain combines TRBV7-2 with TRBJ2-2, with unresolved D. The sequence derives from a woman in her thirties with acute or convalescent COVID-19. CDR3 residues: CASSFSSSTGELFF. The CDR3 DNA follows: TGTGCCAGCAGCTTTTCCTCTAGCACCGGGGAGCTGTTTTTT.